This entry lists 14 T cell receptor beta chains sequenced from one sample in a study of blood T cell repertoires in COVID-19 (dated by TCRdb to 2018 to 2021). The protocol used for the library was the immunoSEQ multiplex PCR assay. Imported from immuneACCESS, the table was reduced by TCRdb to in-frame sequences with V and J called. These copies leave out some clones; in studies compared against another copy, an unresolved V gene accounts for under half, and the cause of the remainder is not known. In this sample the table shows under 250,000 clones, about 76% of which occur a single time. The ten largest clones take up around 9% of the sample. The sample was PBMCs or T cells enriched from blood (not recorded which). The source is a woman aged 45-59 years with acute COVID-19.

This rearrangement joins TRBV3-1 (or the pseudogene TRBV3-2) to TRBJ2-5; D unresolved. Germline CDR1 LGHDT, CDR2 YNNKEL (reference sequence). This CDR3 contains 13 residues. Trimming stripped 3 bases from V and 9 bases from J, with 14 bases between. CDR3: CASSQTSPRSQYF. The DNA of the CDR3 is TGTGCCAGCAGCCAGACGAGCCCGAGGTCCCAGTACTTC.

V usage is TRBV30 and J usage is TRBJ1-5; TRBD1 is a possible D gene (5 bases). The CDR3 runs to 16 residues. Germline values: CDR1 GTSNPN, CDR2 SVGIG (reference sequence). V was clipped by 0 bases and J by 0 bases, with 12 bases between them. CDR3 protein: CAWSVRAGVSNQPQHF. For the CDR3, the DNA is TGTGCCTGGAGTGTACGGGCGGGGGTTAGCAATCAGCCCCAGCATTTT.

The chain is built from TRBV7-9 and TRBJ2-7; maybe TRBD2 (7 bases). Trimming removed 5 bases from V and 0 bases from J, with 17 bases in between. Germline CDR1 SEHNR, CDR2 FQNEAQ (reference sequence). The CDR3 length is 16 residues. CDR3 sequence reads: CASSREGGAISYEQYF. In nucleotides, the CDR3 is TGTGCCAGCAGCCGGGAAGGGGGGGCGATCTCCTACGAGCAGTACTTC.

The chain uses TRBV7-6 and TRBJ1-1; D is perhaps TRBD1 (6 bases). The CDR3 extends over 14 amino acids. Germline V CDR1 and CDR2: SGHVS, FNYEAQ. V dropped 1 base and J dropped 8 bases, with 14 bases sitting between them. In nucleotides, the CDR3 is TGTGCCAGCAGCTTAGGGGCAGGGGCTAGGGAAGCTTTCTTT. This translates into CASSLGAGAREAFF.

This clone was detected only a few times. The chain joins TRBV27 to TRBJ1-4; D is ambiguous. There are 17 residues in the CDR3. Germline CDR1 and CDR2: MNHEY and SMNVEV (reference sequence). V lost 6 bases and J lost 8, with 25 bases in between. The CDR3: CASRPSGIRGFGEKLFF. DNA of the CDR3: TGTGCCAGCAGGCCGTCGGGGATTCGGGGATTCGGGGAAAAACTGTTTTTT.

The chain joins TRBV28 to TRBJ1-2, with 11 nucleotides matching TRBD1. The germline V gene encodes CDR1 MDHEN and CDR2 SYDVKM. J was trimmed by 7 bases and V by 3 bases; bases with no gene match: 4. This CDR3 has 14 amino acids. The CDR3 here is CASSFGQGALGYTF. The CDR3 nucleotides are TGTGCCAGCAGTTTCGGACAGGGGGCGCTTGGCTACACCTTC.

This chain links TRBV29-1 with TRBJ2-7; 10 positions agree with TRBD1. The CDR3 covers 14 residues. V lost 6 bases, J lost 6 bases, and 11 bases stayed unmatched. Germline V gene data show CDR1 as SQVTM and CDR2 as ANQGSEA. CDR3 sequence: CSVHTGQGLSEQYF. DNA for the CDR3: TGCAGCGTCCACACGGGACAGGGGTTGTCCGAGCAGTACTTC.

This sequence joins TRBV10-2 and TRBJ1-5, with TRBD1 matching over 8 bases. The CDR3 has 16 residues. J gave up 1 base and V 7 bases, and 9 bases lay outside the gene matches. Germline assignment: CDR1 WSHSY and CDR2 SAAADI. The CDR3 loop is CASTGGQGGSNQPQHF. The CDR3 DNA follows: TGCGCCAGCACCGGAGGACAGGGTGGGAGCAATCAGCCCCAGCATTTT.

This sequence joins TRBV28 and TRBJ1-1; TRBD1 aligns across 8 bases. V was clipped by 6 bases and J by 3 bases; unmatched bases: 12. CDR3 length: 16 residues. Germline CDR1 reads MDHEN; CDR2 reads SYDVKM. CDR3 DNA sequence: TGTGCCAGCAGCGACTACGACAGGGGATCGTACACTGAAGCTTTCTTT. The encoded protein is CASSDYDRGSYTEAFF.

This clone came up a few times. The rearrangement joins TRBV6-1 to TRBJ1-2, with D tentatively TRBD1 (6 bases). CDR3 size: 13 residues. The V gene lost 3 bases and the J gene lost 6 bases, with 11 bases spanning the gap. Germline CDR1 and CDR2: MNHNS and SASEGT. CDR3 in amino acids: CASSENRVDGYTF. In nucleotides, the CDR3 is TGTGCCAGCAGTGAGAACAGGGTAGATGGCTACACCTTC.

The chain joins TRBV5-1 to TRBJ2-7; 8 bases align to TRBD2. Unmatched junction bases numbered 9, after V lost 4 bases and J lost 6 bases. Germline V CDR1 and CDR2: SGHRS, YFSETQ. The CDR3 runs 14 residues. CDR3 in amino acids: CASSGGAGDREQYF. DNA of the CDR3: TGCGCCAGCAGCGGGGGAGCGGGGGATCGCGAGCAGTACTTC.

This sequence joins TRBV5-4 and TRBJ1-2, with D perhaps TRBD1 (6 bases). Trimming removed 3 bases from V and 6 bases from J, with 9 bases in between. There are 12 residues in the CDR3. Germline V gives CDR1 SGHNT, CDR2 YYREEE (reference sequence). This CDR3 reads CASSSTGNGYTF. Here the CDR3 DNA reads TGTGCCAGCAGCTCTACAGGGAATGGCTACACCTTC.

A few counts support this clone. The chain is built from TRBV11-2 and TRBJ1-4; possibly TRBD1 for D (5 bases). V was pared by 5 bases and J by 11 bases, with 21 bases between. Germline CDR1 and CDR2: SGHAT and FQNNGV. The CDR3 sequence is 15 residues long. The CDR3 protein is CASSRNHMDGGKLFF. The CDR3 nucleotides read TGTGCCAGCAGCCGGAATCACATGGACGGGGGGAAACTGTTTTTT.

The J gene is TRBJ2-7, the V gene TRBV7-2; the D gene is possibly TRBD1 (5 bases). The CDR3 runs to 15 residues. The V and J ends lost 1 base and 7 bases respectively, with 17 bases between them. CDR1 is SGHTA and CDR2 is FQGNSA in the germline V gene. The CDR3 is CASSLGGLEGVEQYF. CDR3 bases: TGTGCCAGCAGCTTAGGGGGCTTGGAAGGGGTTGAGCAGTACTTC. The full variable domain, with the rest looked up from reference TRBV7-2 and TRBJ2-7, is GAGVSQSPSNKVTEKGKDVELRCDPISGHTALYWYRQSLGQGLEFLIYFQGNSAPDKSGLPSDRFSAERTGGSVSTLTIQRTQQEDSAVYLCASSLGGLEGVEQYFGPGTRLTVT.